Listed below are T cell receptor beta chains from one sample, sequenced in a study of tumor-infiltrating lymphocytes in primary liver carcinoma. MiXCR, run by TCRdb on the multiplex PCR reads, gives a single entry per CDR3 protein. The sample shows roughly 57,000 distinct CDR3 sequences, about two thirds of them seen only once. Sequencing used liver tumor tissue from sampling region 2. These TCRs come from a man aged 40-55 years with primary liver carcinoma and hepatitis B virus infection. The CDR3 runs from the conserved cysteine through the conserved F or W. Each record gives: D gene, clone size, V gene, J gene, CDR3 DNA, CDR3 protein. D genes are given only for firm matches. Where a row states a size, it is once, few, many or the class of an expanded clone; other rows omit it.

d_call: .
clone_size: .
v_call: TRBV11-3
j_call: TRBJ2-5
cdr3_nt: TGTGCCAGTAGCACTACAGGGAGGGAGACCCAGTACTTC
cdr3_aa: CASSTTGRETQYF

d_call: .
clone_size: .
v_call: TRBV14
j_call: TRBJ1-2
cdr3_nt: TGTGCCAGCAGCCAACGATATCACACTCAAGATCACTATAGCTACACCTTC
cdr3_aa: CASSQRYHTQDHYSYTF

d_call: TRBD2
clone_size: many
v_call: TRBV14
j_call: TRBJ2-3
cdr3_nt: TGTGCCAGCAGCCAATTTGGACCGACTAGCGGATACACAGATACGCAGTATTTT
cdr3_aa: CASSQFGPTSGYTDTQYF

d_call: .
clone_size: .
v_call: TRBV6-2/TRBV6-3
j_call: TRBJ2-7
cdr3_nt: TGTGCCAGCAGTTACAAGGTATTCTACGAGCAGTACTTC
cdr3_aa: CASSYKVFYEQYF

d_call: .
clone_size: few
v_call: TRBV15
j_call: TRBJ2-1
cdr3_nt: TGTGCCACCAGCAGAGGAACGGGAGACAATGAGCAGTTCTTC
cdr3_aa: CATSRGTGDNEQFF

d_call: .
clone_size: .
v_call: TRBV11-2
j_call: TRBJ2-1
cdr3_nt: TGTGCCAGCAGCTTAGATCCAGAGAGCTCATACAATGAGCAGCTCTTT
cdr3_aa: CASSLDPESSYNEQLF

d_call: TRBD2
clone_size: .
v_call: TRBV20-1
j_call: TRBJ2-2
cdr3_nt: TGCAGTGCTAGTGATCGACTAGCGGGAGGGATGGGGGAGCTGTTTTTT
cdr3_aa: CSASDRLAGGMGELFF

d_call: .
clone_size: .
v_call: TRBV4-1
j_call: TRBJ1-2
cdr3_nt: TGCGCCAGCAGCCGAGAAGACCGTCTTAACTATGGCTACACCTTC
cdr3_aa: CASSREDRLNYGYTF

d_call: .
clone_size: medium-sized
v_call: TRBV7-9
j_call: TRBJ1-5
cdr3_nt: TGTGCCAGCAGCGCACATTTTGAGCCCCAGCATTTT
cdr3_aa: CASSAHFEPQHF

d_call: .
clone_size: .
v_call: TRBV11-2
j_call: TRBJ1-4
cdr3_nt: TGTGCCAGCAGTATGTCTCCAGGAGGAATAAATGAAAAACCGTTTTTT
cdr3_aa: CASSMSPGGINEKPFF

d_call: .
clone_size: .
v_call: TRBV11-3
j_call: TRBJ2-1
cdr3_nt: TGTGCCAACAGCTTAACCGGAACTAGCTTCTACTATGAGCAGTTCTTC
cdr3_aa: CANSLTGTSFYYEQFF

d_call: TRBD2
clone_size: .
v_call: TRBV11-3
j_call: TRBJ2-1
cdr3_nt: TGTACCAGCAGGGCAGGGACTAGAGAGATTAATGAGCAGTTCTTC
cdr3_aa: CTSRAGTREINEQFF

d_call: .
clone_size: .
v_call: TRBV4-1
j_call: TRBJ2-7
cdr3_nt: TGTGCCAGCAGCCAAGTACAGAGTATGGGCGAGCAGTACTTC
cdr3_aa: CASSQVQSMGEQYF

d_call: TRBD1
clone_size: once
v_call: TRBV5-1
j_call: TRBJ1-2
cdr3_nt: TGCGCCAGCAGCTTAGGGGACAGGGGCTATGGCTACACCTTC
cdr3_aa: CASSLGDRGYGYTF

d_call: .
clone_size: .
v_call: TRBV11-2
j_call: TRBJ2-7
cdr3_nt: TGTGCCAGCAGCTTTCCTAGCGAATATGATCAGTACTTC
cdr3_aa: CASSFPSEYDQYF

d_call: .
clone_size: .
v_call: TRBV7-8
j_call: TRBJ2-2
cdr3_nt: TGTGCCGGGAAGGGCGACGCCGGGGAGCTGTTTTTT
cdr3_aa: CAGKGDAGELFF

d_call: TRBD1
clone_size: .
v_call: TRBV9
j_call: TRBJ1-1
cdr3_nt: TGTGCCAGCAGCGTAAATCCCGGACAGGGATCAAGTAGCACTGAAGCTTTCTTT
cdr3_aa: CASSVNPGQGSSSTEAFF

d_call: TRBD1
clone_size: .
v_call: TRBV28
j_call: TRBJ2-3
cdr3_nt: TGTGCCAGCAATGCGCTCCCCGGGACAGGGGTTTTAGATACGCAGTATTTT
cdr3_aa: CASNALPGTGVLDTQYF

d_call: TRBD2
clone_size: .
v_call: TRBV4-3
j_call: TRBJ2-3
cdr3_nt: TGCGCCAGCAGCCATGGACTAGCGGGGGTGGTGGATACGCAGTATTTT
cdr3_aa: CASSHGLAGVVDTQYF

d_call: .
clone_size: few
v_call: TRBV6-2/TRBV6-3
j_call: TRBJ2-1
cdr3_nt: TGTGCCAGCAGTTACGGGTCCACTCTAACCGGAGAAAATGAGCAGTTCTTC
cdr3_aa: CASSYGSTLTGENEQFF

d_call: .
clone_size: medium-sized
v_call: TRBV12-3/TRBV12-4
j_call: TRBJ1-5
cdr3_nt: TGTGCCAGCAGAGACAGGAACAATCAGCCCCAGCATTTT
cdr3_aa: CASRDRNNQPQHF

d_call: TRBD2
clone_size: .
v_call: TRBV30
j_call: TRBJ2-1
cdr3_nt: TGTGCCTGGAGGAAAGAGACTAGCGACCCCTACAATGAGCAGTTCTTC
cdr3_aa: CAWRKETSDPYNEQFF

d_call: .
clone_size: .
v_call: TRBV29-1
j_call: TRBJ1-1
cdr3_nt: TGCAGTGGGGCCCCAGGTTGGGCCATGAACATTGAAGCTTTCTTT
cdr3_aa: CSGAPGWAMNIEAFF

d_call: .
clone_size: many
v_call: TRBV30
j_call: TRBJ2-3
cdr3_nt: TGTGCCTGGAGTAAGGGGGTAACAGATACGCAGTATTTT
cdr3_aa: CAWSKGVTDTQYF

d_call: .
clone_size: .
v_call: TRBV6-2/TRBV6-3
j_call: TRBJ1-2
cdr3_nt: TGTGCCAGCAGTTATTCTCCGCGGGTTGACTATGGCTGCACCTTC
cdr3_aa: CASSYSPRVDYGCTF

d_call: TRBD1
clone_size: .
v_call: TRBV4-3
j_call: TRBJ1-6
cdr3_nt: TGCGCCAGCGGCTCCTGGGACAGGGGAAGGAGTTCACCCCTCCACTTT
cdr3_aa: CASGSWDRGRSSPLHF

d_call: .
clone_size: .
v_call: TRBV11-2
j_call: TRBJ2-3
cdr3_nt: TGTGCCAGCAGCGCCAACACAGAGACGCAATATTTT
cdr3_aa: CASSANTETQYF

d_call: TRBD1
clone_size: .
v_call: TRBV11-1
j_call: TRBJ2-6
cdr3_nt: TGTGCCAGCAGCTCATTTCCAGGGGGTAGTAGCTCTGGGGCCAACGTCCTGACTTTC
cdr3_aa: CASSSFPGGSSSGANVLTF

d_call: .
clone_size: few
v_call: TRBV20-1
j_call: TRBJ2-5
cdr3_nt: TGCAGTGCTGAGAGGCAGGGCCAAGGAGAGACCCAGTACTTC
cdr3_aa: CSAERQGQGETQYF

d_call: TRBD1
clone_size: .
v_call: TRBV6-6
j_call: TRBJ1-1
cdr3_nt: TGTGCCAGCAGTACAGGGGGGACTTCTGAAGCTTTCTTT
cdr3_aa: CASSTGGTSEAFF

d_call: .
clone_size: .
v_call: TRBV11-2
j_call: TRBJ2-5
cdr3_nt: TGTGCCAGCAGCTTGGTGGCACCCCAAGAGACCCAATACTTC
cdr3_aa: CASSLVAPQETQYF

d_call: TRBD2
clone_size: .
v_call: TRBV11-2
j_call: TRBJ2-1
cdr3_nt: TGTGCCAGCAGCTTAGAGATCCTAGCGGGAATGGGTGAGCAGTTCTTC
cdr3_aa: CASSLEILAGMGEQFF

d_call: .
clone_size: .
v_call: TRBV5-1
j_call: TRBJ2-3
cdr3_nt: TGCACCAGCAGCCCTGGGGGTAGCACAGATACCCAGTATTTT
cdr3_aa: CTSSPGGSTDTQYF